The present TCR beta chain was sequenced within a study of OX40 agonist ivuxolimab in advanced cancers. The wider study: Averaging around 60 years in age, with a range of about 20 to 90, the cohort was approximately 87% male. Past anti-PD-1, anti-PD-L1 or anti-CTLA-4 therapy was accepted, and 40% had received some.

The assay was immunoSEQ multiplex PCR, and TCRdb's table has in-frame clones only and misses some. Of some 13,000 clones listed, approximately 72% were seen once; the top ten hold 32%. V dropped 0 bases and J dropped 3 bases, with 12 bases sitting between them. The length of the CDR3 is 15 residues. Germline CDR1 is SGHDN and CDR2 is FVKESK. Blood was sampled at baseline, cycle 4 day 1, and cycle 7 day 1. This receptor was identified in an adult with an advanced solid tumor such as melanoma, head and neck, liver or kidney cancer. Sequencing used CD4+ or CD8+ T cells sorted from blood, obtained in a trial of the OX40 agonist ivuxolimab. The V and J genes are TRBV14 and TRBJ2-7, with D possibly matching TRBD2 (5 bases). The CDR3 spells CASSQDGSFYYEQYF. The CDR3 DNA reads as TGTGCCAGCAGCCAAGATGGGAGCTTTTACTACGAGCAGTACTTC. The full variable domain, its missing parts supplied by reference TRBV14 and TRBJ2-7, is EAGVTQFPSHSVIEKGQTVTLRCDPISGHDNLYWYRRVMGKEIKFLLHFVKESKQDESGMPNNRFLAERTGGTYSTLKVQPAELEDSGVYFCASSQDGSFYYEQYFGPGTRLTVT.